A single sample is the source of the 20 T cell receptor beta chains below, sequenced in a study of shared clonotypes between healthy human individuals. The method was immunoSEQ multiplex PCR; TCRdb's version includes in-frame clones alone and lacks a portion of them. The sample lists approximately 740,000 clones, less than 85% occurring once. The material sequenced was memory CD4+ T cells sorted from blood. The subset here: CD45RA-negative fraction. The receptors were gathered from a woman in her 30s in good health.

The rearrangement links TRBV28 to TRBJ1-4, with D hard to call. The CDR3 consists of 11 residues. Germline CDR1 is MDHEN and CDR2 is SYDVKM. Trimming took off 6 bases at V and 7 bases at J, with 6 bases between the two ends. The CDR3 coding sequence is TGTGCCAGCAGGTACGGTGAAAAACTGTTTTTT. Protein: CASRYGEKLFF.

CDR3 residues: CASSYSRGHTEAFF. The CDR3 bases are TGTGCCAGCAGTTACTCGAGGGGGCACACTGAAGCTTTCTTT. The chain employs TRBV6-5 and TRBJ1-1; TRBD1 aligns across 7 bases. This CDR3 region has 14 residues. The germline V gene encodes CDR1 MNHEY and CDR2 SVGAGI. After removal of 0 bases from V and 3 bases from J, the junction contained 1 base not matched to a gene.

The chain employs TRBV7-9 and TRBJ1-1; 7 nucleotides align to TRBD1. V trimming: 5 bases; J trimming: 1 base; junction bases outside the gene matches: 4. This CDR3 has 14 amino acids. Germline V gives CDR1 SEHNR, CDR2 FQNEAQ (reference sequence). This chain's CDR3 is CASSRGQENTEAFF. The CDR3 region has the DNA TGTGCCAGCAGCCGAGGACAGGAGAACACTGAAGCTTTCTTT.

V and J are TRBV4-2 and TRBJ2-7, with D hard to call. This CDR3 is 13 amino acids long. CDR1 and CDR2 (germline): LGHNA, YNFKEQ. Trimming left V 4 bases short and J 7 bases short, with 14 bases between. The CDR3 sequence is CASSPRRSSEQYF. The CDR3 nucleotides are TGTGCCAGCAGCCCTAGAAGGTCGTCGGAGCAGTACTTC.

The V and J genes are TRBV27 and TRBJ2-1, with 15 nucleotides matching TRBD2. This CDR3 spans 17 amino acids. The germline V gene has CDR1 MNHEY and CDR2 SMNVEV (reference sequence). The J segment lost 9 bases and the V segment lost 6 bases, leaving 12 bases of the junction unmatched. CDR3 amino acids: CASRPWTSGRARGEQFF. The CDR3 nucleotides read TGTGCCAGCAGGCCATGGACTAGCGGGAGGGCCCGAGGTGAGCAGTTCTTC.

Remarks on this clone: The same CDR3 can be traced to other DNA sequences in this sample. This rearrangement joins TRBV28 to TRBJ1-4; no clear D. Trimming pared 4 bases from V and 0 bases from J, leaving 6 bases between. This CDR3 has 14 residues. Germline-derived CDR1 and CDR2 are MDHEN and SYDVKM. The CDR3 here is CASSSGATNEKLFF. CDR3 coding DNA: TGTGCCAGCAGTTCGGGAGCAACTAATGAAAAACTGTTTTTT.

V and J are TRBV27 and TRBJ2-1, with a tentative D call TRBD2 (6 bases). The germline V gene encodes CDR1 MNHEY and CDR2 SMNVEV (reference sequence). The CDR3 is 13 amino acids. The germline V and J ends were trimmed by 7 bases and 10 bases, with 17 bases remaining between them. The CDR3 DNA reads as TGTGCCAGCAATCAAGGGCTAGCGTCCGAGCAGTTCTTC. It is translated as CASNQGLASEQFF.

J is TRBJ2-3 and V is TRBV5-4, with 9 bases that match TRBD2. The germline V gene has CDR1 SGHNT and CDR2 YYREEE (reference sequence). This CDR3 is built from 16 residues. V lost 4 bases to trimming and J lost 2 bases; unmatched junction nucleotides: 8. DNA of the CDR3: TGTGCCAGCAGCCAGCTGACTAGCGGTCACACAGATACGCAGTATTTT. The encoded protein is CASSQLTSGHTDTQYF.

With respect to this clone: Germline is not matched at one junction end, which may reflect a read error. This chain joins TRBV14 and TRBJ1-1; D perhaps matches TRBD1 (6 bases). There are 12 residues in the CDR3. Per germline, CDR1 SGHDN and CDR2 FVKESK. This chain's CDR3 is CASSQDWGGASF. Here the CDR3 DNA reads TGTGCCAGCAGCCAAGATTGGGGGGGCGCAAGCTTT.

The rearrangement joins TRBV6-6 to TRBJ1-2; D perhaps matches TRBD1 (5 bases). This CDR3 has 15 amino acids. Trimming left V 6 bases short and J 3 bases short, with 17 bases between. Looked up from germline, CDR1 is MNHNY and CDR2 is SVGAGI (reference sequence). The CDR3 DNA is TGTGCCAGCAGCAGAGTAAGGGGTGGAGACTATGGCTACACCTTC. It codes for CASSRVRGGDYGYTF.

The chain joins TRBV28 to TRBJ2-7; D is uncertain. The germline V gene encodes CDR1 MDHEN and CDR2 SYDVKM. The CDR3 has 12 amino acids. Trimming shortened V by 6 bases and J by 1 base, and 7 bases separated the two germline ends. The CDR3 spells CASRPQSYEQYF. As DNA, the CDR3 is TGTGCCAGCAGGCCTCAATCCTACGAGCAGTACTTC. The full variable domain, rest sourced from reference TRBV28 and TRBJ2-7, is DVKVTQSSRYLVKRTGEKVFLECVQDMDHENMFWYRQDPGLGLRLIYFSYDVKMKEKGDIPEGYSVSREKKERFSLILESASTNQTSMYLCASRPQSYEQYFGPGTRLTVT.

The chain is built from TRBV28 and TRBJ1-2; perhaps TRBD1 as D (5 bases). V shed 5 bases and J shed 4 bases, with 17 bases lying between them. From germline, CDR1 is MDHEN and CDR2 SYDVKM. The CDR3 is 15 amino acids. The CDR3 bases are TGTGCCAGCAGTCCCCCCGGGACGGTGATCTATGGCTACACCTTC. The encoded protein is CASSPPGTVIYGYTF.

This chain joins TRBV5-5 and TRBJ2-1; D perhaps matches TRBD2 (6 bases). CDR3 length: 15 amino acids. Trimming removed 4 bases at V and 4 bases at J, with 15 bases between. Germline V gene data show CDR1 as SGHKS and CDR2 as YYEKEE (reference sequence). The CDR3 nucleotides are TGTGCCAGCAGCCCGGGGCTAGCGACATACAATGAGCAGTTCTTC. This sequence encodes CASSPGLATYNEQFF.

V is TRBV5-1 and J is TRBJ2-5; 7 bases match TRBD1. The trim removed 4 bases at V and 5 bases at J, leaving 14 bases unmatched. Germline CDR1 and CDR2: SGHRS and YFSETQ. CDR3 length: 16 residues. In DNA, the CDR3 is TGCGCCAGCAGCGTAGGGGGCAGGGTGGACACCGAGACCCAGTACTTC. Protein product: CASSVGGRVDTETQYF.

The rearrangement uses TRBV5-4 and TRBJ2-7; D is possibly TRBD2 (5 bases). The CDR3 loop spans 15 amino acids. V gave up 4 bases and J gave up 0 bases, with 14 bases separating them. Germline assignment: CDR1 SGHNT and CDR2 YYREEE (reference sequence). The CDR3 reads CASSPGGLNSYEQYF. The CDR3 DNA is TGTGCCAGCAGCCCAGGCGGACTCAACTCCTACGAGCAGTACTTC.

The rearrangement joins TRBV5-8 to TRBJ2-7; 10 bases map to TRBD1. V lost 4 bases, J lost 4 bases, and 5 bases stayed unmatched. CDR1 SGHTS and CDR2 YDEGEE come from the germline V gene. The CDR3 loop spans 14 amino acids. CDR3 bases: TGTGCCAGCAGCCGGACAGGGGGGGGATACGAGCAGTACTTC. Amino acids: CASSRTGGGYEQYF. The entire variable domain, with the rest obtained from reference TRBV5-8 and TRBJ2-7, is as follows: EAGVTQSPTHLIKTRGQQATLRCSPISGHTSVYWYQQALGLGLQFLLWYDEGEERNRGNFPPRFSGRQFPNYSSELNVNALELEDSALYLCASSRTGGGYEQYFGPGTRLTVT.

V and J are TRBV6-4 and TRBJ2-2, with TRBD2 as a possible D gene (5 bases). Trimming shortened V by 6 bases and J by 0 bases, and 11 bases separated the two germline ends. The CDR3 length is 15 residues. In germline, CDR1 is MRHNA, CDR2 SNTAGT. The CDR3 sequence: CASRVDGTNTGELFF. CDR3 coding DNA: TGTGCCAGCAGAGTAGACGGGACGAACACCGGGGAGCTGTTTTTT.

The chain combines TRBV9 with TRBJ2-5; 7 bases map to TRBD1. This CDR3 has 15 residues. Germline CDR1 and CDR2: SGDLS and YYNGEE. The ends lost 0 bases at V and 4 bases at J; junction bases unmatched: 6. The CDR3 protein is CASSVDTGAGETQYF. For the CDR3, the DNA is TGTGCCAGCAGCGTAGATACAGGGGCGGGAGAGACCCAGTACTTC. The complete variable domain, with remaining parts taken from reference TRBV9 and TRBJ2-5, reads DSGVTQTPKHLITATGQRVTLRCSPRSGDLSVYWYQQSLDQGLQFLIQYYNGEERAKGNILERFSAQQFPDLHSELNLSSLELGDSALYFCASSVDTGAGETQYFGPGTRLLVL.

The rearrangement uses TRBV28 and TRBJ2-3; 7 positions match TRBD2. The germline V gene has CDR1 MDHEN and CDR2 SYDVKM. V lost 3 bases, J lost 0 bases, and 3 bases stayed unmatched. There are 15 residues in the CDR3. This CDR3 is CASSFASGSTDTQYF. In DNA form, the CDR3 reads TGTGCCAGCAGTTTTGCTAGCGGTAGCACAGATACGCAGTATTTT.

The CDR3, as DNA: TGTGCCAGCAGCCAAATGTACACCGGGGAGCTGTTTTTT. Encoded protein: CASSQMYTGELFF. The chain combines TRBV4-2 with TRBJ2-2; D is undetermined. This CDR3 is built from 13 residues. V was cut by 2 bases and J by 3 bases, with 4 bases left in between. Germline lookup yields CDR1 LGHNA and CDR2 YNFKEQ.